This TCR beta chain was obtained from a study of beta chain features in type 1 diabetes. Study-wide context: When patients were set against healthy donors, age, gender and cell yields were similar. All samples yielded around 98,000,000 examined sorted cells. The study, taken as a whole, reports: Over-representation of high TCR-expressing cells was a possible consequence of cDNA sequencing. Type 1 diabetes patients had TCRB CDR3s that were shorter (moderately but significantly so) in all four CD4+ subsets.

Purities in excess of 95% were seen in all sorted populations. The germline V gene has CDR1 SEHNR and CDR2 FQNEAQ (reference sequence). V was shortened by 2 bases and J by 1 base, with 8 bases between the two germline ends. This CDR3 is built from 14 residues. This clone has just a few counts. Its antigen is unknown. The study reverse transcribed the entire isolated RNA, so it sequenced expressed TCRB transcripts. Assay: immunoSEQ multiplex PCR; the TCRdb copy retains only in-frame clones and omits some. The sample lists hundreds of thousands of clones, 13% occurring once. The source of this sequence is a man between 18 and 29 years old with type 1 diabetes. Sequencing was carried out using naive CD4+ T cells from blood. The chain joins TRBV7-9 to TRBJ1-1, with D uncertain. In DNA form, the CDR3 reads TGTGCCAGCAGCTTAAACGCAGGGAACACTGAAGCTTTCTTT. This translates into CASSLNAGNTEAFF.